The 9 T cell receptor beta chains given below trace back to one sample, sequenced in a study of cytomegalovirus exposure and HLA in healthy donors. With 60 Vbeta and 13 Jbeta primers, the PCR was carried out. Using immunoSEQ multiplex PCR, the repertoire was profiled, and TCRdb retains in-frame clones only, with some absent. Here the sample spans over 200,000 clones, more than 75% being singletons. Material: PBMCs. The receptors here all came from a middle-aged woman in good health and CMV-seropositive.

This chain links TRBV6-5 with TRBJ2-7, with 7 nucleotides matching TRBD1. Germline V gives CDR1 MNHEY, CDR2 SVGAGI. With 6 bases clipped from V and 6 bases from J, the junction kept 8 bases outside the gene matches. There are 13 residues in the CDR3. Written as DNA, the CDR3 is TGTGCCAGCAGCCCGACAGGGACGGGCGAGCAGTACTTC. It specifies CASSPTGTGEQYF.

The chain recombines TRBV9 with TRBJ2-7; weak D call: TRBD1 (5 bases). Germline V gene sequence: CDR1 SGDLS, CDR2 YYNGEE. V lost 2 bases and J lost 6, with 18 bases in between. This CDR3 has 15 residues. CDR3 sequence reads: CASSVWAAGSGEQYF. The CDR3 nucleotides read TGTGCCAGCAGCGTTTGGGCAGCAGGGTCCGGCGAGCAGTACTTC.

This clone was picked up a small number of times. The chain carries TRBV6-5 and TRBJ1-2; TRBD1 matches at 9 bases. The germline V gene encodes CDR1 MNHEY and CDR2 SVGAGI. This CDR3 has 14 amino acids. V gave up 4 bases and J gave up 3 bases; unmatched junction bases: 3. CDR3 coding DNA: TGTGCCAGCAGTTTACAGGGGGCTGACTATGGCTACACCTTC. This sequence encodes CASSLQGADYGYTF.

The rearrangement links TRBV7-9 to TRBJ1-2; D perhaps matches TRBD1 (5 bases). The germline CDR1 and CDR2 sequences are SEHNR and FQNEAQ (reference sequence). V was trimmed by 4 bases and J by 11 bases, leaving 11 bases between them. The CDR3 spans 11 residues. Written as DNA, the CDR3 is TGTGCCAGCAGCTCCGGCGGGGGATACACCTTC. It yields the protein CASSSGGGYTF.

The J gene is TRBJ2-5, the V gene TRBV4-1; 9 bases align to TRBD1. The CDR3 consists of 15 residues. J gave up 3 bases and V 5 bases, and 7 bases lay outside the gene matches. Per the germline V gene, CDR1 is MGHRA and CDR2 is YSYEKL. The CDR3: CASSVSGTGKETQYF. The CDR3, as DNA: TGCGCCAGCAGCGTCTCCGGGACAGGGAAAGAGACCCAGTACTTC.

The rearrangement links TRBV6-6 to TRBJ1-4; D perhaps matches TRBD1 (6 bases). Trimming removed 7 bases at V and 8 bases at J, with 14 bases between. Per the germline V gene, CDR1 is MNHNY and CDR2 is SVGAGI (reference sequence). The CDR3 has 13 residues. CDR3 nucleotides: TGTGCCAGCATCGGTGGTGGGGGCGAAAAACTGTTTTTT. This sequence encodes CASIGGGGEKLFF.

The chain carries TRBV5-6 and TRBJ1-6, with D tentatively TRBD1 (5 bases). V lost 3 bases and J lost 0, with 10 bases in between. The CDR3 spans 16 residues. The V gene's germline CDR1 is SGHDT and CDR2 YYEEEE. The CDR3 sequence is CASSWQGYSYNSPLHF. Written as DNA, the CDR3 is TGTGCCAGCAGCTGGCAGGGATACTCCTATAATTCACCCCTCCACTTT.

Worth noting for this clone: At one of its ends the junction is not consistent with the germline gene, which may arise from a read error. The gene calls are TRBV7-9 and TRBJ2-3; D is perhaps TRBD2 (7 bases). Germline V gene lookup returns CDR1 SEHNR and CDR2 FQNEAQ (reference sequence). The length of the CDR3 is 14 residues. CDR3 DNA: TGTTCCAGCAGCCTTGGGGGGGCTCAAGATACGCAGTATTTT. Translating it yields CSSSLGGAQDTQYF.

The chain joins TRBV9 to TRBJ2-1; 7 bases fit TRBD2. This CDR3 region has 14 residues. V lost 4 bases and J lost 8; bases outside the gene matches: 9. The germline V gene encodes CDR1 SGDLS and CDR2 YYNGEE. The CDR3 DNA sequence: TGTGCCAGCAGCTTAGGACTAGGTGGGGATGAGCAGTTCTTC. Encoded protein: CASSLGLGGDEQFF.